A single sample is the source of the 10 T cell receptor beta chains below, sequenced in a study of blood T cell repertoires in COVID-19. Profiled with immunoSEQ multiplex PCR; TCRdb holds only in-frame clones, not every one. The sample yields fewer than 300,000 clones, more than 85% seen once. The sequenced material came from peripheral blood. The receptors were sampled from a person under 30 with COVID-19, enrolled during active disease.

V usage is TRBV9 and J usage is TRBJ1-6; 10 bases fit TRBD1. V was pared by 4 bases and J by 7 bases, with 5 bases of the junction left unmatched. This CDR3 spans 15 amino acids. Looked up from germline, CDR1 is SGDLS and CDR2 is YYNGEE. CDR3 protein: CASSPPGQGNSPLHF. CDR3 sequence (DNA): TGTGCCAGCAGCCCTCCGGGACAGGGGAATTCACCCCTCCACTTT.

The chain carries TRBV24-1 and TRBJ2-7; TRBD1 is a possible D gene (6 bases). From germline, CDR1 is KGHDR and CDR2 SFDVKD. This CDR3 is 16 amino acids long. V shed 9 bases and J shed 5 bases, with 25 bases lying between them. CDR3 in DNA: TGTGCCACCCGACCCTTTCCCCGACAGGTACCCCACGAGCAGTACTTC. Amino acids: CATRPFPRQVPHEQYF.

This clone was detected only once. The CDR3 nucleotides are TGCAGCGGAGCAGACTCCGCCGAGCAGTACTTC. Translation gives CSGADSAEQYF. The V and J genes are TRBV29-1 and TRBJ2-7; no clear D. Germline CDR1 SQVTM, CDR2 ANQGSEA. There are 11 residues in the CDR3. The ends were cut back, 7 bases at V and 6 bases at J, with 13 bases in the middle.

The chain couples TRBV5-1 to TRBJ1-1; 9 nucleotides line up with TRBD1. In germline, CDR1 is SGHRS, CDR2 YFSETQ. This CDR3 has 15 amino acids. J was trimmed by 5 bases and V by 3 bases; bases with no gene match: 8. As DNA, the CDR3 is TGCGCCAGCAGCTCAACAGGGGGCGCAGGGACTGAAGCTTTCTTT. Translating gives CASSSTGGAGTEAFF. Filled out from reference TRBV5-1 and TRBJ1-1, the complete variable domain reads KAGVTQTPRYLIKTRGQQVTLSCSPISGHRSVSWYQQTPGQGLQFLFEYFSETQRNKGNFPGRFSGRQFSNSRSEMNVSTLELGDSALYLCASSSTGGAGTEAFFGQGTRLTVV.

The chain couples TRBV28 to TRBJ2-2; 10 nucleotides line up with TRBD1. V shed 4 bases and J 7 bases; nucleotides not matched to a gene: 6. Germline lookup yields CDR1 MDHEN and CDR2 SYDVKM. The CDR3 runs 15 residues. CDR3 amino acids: CASSSPWTGGGELFF. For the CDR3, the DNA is TGTGCCAGCAGTTCCCCCTGGACAGGGGGCGGGGAGCTGTTTTTT.

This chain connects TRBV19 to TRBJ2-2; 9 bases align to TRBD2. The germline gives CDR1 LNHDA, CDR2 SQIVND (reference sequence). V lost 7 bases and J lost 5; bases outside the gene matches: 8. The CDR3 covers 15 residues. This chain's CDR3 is CASNVAGDWTGELFF. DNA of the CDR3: TGTGCCAGTAATGTAGCGGGAGATTGGACCGGGGAGCTGTTTTTT.

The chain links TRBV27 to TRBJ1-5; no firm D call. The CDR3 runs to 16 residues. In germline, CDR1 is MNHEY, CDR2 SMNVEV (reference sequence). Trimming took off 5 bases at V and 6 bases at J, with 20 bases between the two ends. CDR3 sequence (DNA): TGTGCCAGCAGTCCCGACCCCGAGGGCCGGGGTCAGCCCCAGCATTTT. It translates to CASSPDPEGRGQPQHF.

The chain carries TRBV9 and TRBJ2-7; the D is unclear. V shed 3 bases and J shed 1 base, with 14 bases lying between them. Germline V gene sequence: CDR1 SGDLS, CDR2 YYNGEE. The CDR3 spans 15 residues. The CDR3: CASSASIGFSYEQYF. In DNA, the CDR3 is TGTGCCAGCAGCGCGTCCATCGGGTTTTCCTACGAGCAGTACTTC.

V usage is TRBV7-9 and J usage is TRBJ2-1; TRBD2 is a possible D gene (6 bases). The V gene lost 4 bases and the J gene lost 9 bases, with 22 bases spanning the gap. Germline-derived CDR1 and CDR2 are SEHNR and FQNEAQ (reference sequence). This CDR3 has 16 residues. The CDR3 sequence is CASSWSGWGDSGEQFF. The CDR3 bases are TGTGCCAGCAGCTGGAGCGGGTGGGGGGATTCGGGTGAGCAGTTCTTC.

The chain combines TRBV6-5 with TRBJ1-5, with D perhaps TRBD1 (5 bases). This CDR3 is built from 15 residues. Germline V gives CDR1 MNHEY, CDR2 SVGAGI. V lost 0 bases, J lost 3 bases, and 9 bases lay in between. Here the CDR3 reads CASSYSEGPNQPQHF. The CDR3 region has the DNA TGTGCCAGCAGTTACTCGGAGGGGCCCAATCAGCCCCAGCATTTT.